The rows below give T cell receptor beta chains drawn from one sample of a study of blood T cell repertoires in COVID-19. Some clones are missing from TCRdb's copy, which holds only in-frame ones; the method was immunoSEQ multiplex PCR. The sample gives about 670,000 clones, about 87% of which show up once; 0.2% to 0.3% is in the top ten. The sequencing sample was made of peripheral blood. The receptors stem from a woman in her late teens or twenties with acute or convalescent COVID-19. The CDR3 runs from the conserved cysteine through the conserved F or W. A D gene is named only where the DNA matches it firmly. Only part of the rows carry a size: once, few, many, or a class if the clone is expanded.

J gene,clone size,D gene,CDR3 length,V gene,CDR3 DNA,CDR3 protein
TRBJ1-5,.,.,15,TRBV11-1,TGTGCCAGCAGCGAGGGGGTGAGCTCCAATCAGCCCCAGCATTTT,CASSEGVSSNQPQHF
TRBJ2-7,.,.,16,TRBV6-5,TGTGCCAGCAGTTACTCTATTGGGAAGGGGGCCTACGAGCAGTACTTC,CASSYSIGKGAYEQYF
TRBJ2-7,.,TRBD1,15,TRBV6-5,TGTGCCAGCAGTTACCGGACAGGGGGCACGTACGAGCAGTACTTC,CASSYRTGGTYEQYF
TRBJ1-1,.,TRBD1,19,TRBV24-1,TGTGCCACCAGTACCCCGGGACAGGGGGTTTTACTAGTAGTTACTGAAGCTTTCTTT,CATSTPGQGVLLVVTEAFF
TRBJ1-2,.,TRBD1,14,TRBV5-4,TGTGCCAGCAGCTTAGGGGGCGGAGACTATGGCTACACCTTC,CASSLGGGDYGYTF
TRBJ1-1,once,TRBD1,14,TRBV6-5,TGTGCCGGCAAGGTCCGAACAGGGGACACTGAAGCTTTCTTT,CAGKVRTGDTEAFF
TRBJ1-1,.,.,13,TRBV6-5,TGTGCCAGCAGGGCAGGAGGGATCACTGAAGCTTTCTTT,CASRAGGITEAFF
TRBJ2-7,.,TRBD1,14,TRBV5-1,TGCGCCAGCAGCCTGGGACAGGGGATGGGGGAGCAGTACTTC,CASSLGQGMGEQYF
TRBJ1-2,.,.,13,TRBV19,TGTGCCAGTAGCGACGGGACACTCTATGGCTACACCTTC,CASSDGTLYGYTF
TRBJ1-2,.,TRBD1,15,TRBV15,TGTGCCACCAGCAGAGATCTCGGACAGGGCTATGGCTACACCTTC,CATSRDLGQGYGYTF
TRBJ2-7,.,.,16,TRBV9,TGTGCCAGCAGCGTAGCATCGAGTAGCGAAGGCTACGAGCAGTACTTC,CASSVASSSEGYEQYF
TRBJ1-1,.,TRBD1,14,TRBV10-3,TGTGCCATCAGCACACAGGGGGCGAGTACTGAAGCTTTCTTT,CAISTQGASTEAFF
TRBJ2-7,.,.,15,TRBV30,TGTGCCTGGAGTCCAATACTAACAGGGTCCTACGAGCAGTACTTC,CAWSPILTGSYEQYF
TRBJ1-3,.,.,16,TRBV6-6,TGTGCCAGCAGTTCCCGTATGCCGAGCTCTGGAAACACCATATATTTT,CASSSRMPSSGNTIYF
TRBJ2-1,.,TRBD2,16,TRBV7-3,TGTGCCAGCAGCTTACACCCAACTAGCGGGATCTATGAGCAGTTCTTC,CASSLHPTSGIYEQFF
TRBJ1-1,.,TRBD1,14,TRBV27,TGTGCCAGCAACCGGGACAGGGCGAACACTGAAGCTTTCTTT,CASNRDRANTEAFF
TRBJ2-7,once,TRBD1,14,TRBV7-2,TGTGCCAGCAGCTCCGAGACAGGGGGTAACGAGCAGTACTTC,CASSSETGGNEQYF
TRBJ1-2,.,TRBD1,15,TRBV19,TGTGCCAGTAGTATACCCCCGGGACAGCCCTATGGCTACACCTTC,CASSIPPGQPYGYTF
TRBJ2-1,.,.,13,TRBV5-1,TGCGCCAGCAGGGGAGTGTTCGCCAATGAGCAGTTCTTC,CASRGVFANEQFF
TRBJ1-1,.,.,14,TRBV25-1,TGTGCCAGCACCCTGGGAGCCCCGAACACTGAAGCTTTCTTT,CASTLGAPNTEAFF
TRBJ1-1,.,TRBD1,13,TRBV19,TGTGCCAGTAGTTGGCAGGGGGGTACTGAAGCTTTCTTT,CASSWQGGTEAFF
TRBJ2-1,.,.,15,TRBV12-2,TGTGCAAGTCGCTTAGGTCGGGGTAGGCACAATGAGCAGTTCTTC,CASRLGRGRHNEQFF